One T cell receptor (beta chain) is described in this entry. The data belong to a study of long-term antiretroviral therapy in people with HIV. Looked up from germline, CDR1 is ENHRY and CDR2 is SYGVKD. CDR3 size: 14 residues. With 8 bases clipped from V and 5 bases from J, the junction kept 9 bases outside the gene matches. It was version v3.0 of the immunoSEQ assay that was run at survey level. Profiling relied on immunoSEQ multiplex PCR, and the TCRdb table lists in-frame clones only, not all of them. The sample lists about 36,000 clones, 75% to 85% occurring once. The sample here was unsorted PBMCs, taken 3.4 years after starting antiretroviral therapy. This receptor was obtained from a young man with HIV. This rearrangement joins TRBV10-3 to TRBJ2-1; 7 bases agree with TRBD2. For the CDR3, the DNA is TGTGCCATCCAGCAGCGGGACTTCGACAATGAGCAGTTCTTC. It codes for CAIQQRDFDNEQFF.